This T cell receptor beta chain was sequenced for a study of blood T cell repertoires in COVID-19. Study summary: The study drew acute and convalescent COVID-19 samples from the United States, Italy and Spain.

Under the authors' procedure: Amplifying reference gene primers gave estimates of nucleated cell counts. TCRdb keeps only in-frame clones here, not all; method: immunoSEQ multiplex PCR. D and trimming come from the DNA, and the V and J calls and clone size come from that table. The profile shows roughly 180,000 clones, roughly 80% of them singletons. Participant ages covered about 18 to 89 years across about 22 US areas. In assigning cohorts, the study relied on participant-reported clinical history. Sequencing input: PBMCs or T cells enriched from blood (not recorded which). This TCR came from a woman aged 40-49 years with acute COVID-19.

CDR3 DNA sequence: TGTGCCAGCAGCCAAGGGGACTACGTTACGCAGTATTTT. Protein product: CASSQGDYVTQYF. This chain joins TRBV3-1 (or the pseudogene TRBV3-2) and TRBJ2-3; 7 positions match TRBD2. From germline, CDR1 is LGHDT and CDR2 YNNKEL (reference sequence). The CDR3 length is 13 residues. V was clipped by 1 base and J by 8 bases; unmatched bases: 3.